Below are 22 T cell receptor beta chains sequenced from a single sample in a study of naive and memory T cell subsets. Study-level findings and limits: Naive repertoires, especially CD8, held a few larger clonotypes, possibly memory cells re-expressing CD45RA.

Two oligonucleotides, mixed equimolar, formed the beta constant-region primer covering TRBC1 and TRBC2. Four rounds of PCR amplified the ligated cDNA using nested alpha and beta constant-region primers plus SP2. TCRdb processed the UMI-ligation and nested PCR reads anew with MiXCR; each CDR3 protein has one entry. The sample holds more than 95,000 distinct CDR3 sequences, about 15% seen once. Their target antigens are unknown. The source material was naive CD8+ T cells from blood. These receptors originate from a human donor in good health.

This clonotype occurred a few times. One end of the junction does not line up with germline, which may come from a read error. The V call is TRBV29-1, the J call TRBJ2-7, with D possibly TRBD2 on 6 matching bases. The CDR3 sequence is 13 residues long. The germline V gene has CDR1 SQVTM and CDR2 ANQGSEA. The CDR3 nucleotides are TGCAGCGTTGCGAGAGTTTCGGACTACGAGCAATACTTC. Its translation: CSVARVSDYEQYF.

The genes are TRBV28 and TRBJ2-5; 10 bases align to TRBD2. The V gene's germline CDR1 is MDHEN and CDR2 SYDVKM. This CDR3 contains 15 residues. The V segment lost 2 bases and the J segment 3 bases; nucleotides outside the gene matches: 3. The CDR3 DNA reads as TGTGCCAGCAGTTTAGGAGGACTAGCGGAAGAGACCCAGTACTTC. Translation: CASSLGGLAEETQYF.

This clonotype was recorded once. The chain's CDR3 is CAISGTSGSTYNEQFF. CDR3 bases: TGTGCCATCAGCGGGACTAGCGGGAGTACTTACAATGAGCAGTTCTTC. The V call is TRBV10-3, the J call TRBJ2-1, with 14 bases lining up with TRBD2. In germline, CDR1 is ENHRY, CDR2 SYGVKD. The CDR3 runs to 16 residues. V gave up 6 bases and J gave up 4 bases; unmatched junction bases: 5.

This clonotype has at least ten counts. The rearrangement joins TRBV11-3 to TRBJ1-1; D is ambiguous. V dropped 5 bases and J dropped 1 base, with 23 bases sitting between them. This CDR3 has 18 residues. Germline V gives CDR1 SGHNT, CDR2 YENEEA. For the CDR3, the DNA is TGTGCCAGCAGCAGCGAGGCGGGGTATGCACGAAAGAACACTGAAGCTTTCTTT. It specifies CASSSEAGYARKNTEAFF. Full variable domain (rest looked up from reference TRBV11-3 and TRBJ1-1): EAGVVQSPRYKIIEKKQPVAFWCNPISGHNTLYWYLQNLGQGPELLIRYENEEAVDDSQLPKDRFSAERLKGVDSTLKIQPAELGDSAVYLCASSSEAGYARKNTEAFFGQGTRLTVV.

This clonotype has a count of ten or more. The J gene is TRBJ2-3, the V gene TRBV9, with D maybe TRBD1 (6 bases). In germline, CDR1 is SGDLS, CDR2 YYNGEE. The V end lost 3 bases, the J end lost 3 bases, and 11 bases lay between the germline ends. This CDR3 has 14 amino acids. The CDR3 loop is CASSEGQVTDTQYF. The CDR3 DNA sequence: TGTGCCAGCAGCGAGGGACAAGTAACAGATACGCAGTATTTT.

J is TRBJ1-2 and V is TRBV6-5, with D possibly being TRBD1 (6 bases). In germline, CDR1 is MNHEY, CDR2 SVGAGI. The CDR3 is 14 amino acids. V lost 6 bases and J lost 7, with 18 bases in between. The chain's CDR3 is CASSLHGTTSGYTF. Written as DNA, the CDR3 is TGTGCCAGCAGCCTACACGGGACAACTAGTGGCTACACCTTC.

Note on this clonotype: A much more abundant neighbour one base away suggests this may be a read error. This chain joins TRBV7-3 and TRBJ2-3; no definite D call. The CDR3 spans 13 residues. Germline V gives CDR1 SGHTA, CDR2 FQGTGA. CDR3: CATSPDLHDTQYF. The CDR3 nucleotides read TGTGCCACCAGCCCGGACCTGCACGATACGCAGTATTTT.

This rearrangement joins TRBV7-9 to TRBJ2-3; TRBD2 matches 9 bases. This CDR3 comprises 16 residues. Germline V gene data show CDR1 as SEHNR and CDR2 as FQNEAQ (reference sequence). The V segment lost 2 bases and the J segment 5 bases; nucleotides outside the gene matches: 8. In nucleotides, the CDR3 is TGTGCCAGCAGCTTAATGGGACTAGCCGAGGAAGATACGCAGTATTTT. This encodes CASSLMGLAEEDTQYF.

This clonotype was seen a handful of times. V gene TRBV6-5 combines with J gene TRBJ2-1, with 9 bases lining up with TRBD2. Germline V gene sequence: CDR1 MNHEY, CDR2 SVGAGI. This CDR3 is built from 14 residues. V gave up 8 bases and J gave up 3 bases; unmatched junction bases: 5. The DNA for the CDR3 is TGTGCCAGCGGACCTAGCGGGATCTACAATGAGCAGTTCTTC. It is translated as CASGPSGIYNEQFF.

The rearrangement joins TRBV4-3 to TRBJ2-7; D perhaps matches TRBD1 (6 bases). V gave up 2 bases and J gave up 3 bases, with 8 bases separating them. The length of the CDR3 is 13 residues. Germline V gives CDR1 LGHNA, CDR2 YSLEER. In DNA form, the CDR3 reads TGCGCCAGCAGCCAACAACAGGGCTACGAGCAGTACTTC. This translates into CASSQQQGYEQYF.

To note about this clonotype: A much larger clone lies a single base off, so this may be a read error. The chain recombines TRBV19 with TRBJ2-1, with unresolved D. Germline V lookup: CDR1 LNHDA, CDR2 SQIVND (reference sequence). CDR3 size: 12 residues. The CDR3 spells CASTKSPYERFF. CDR3 bases: TGTGCCAGTACCAAGAGCCCCTATGAGCGGTTCTTC. Looking up the rest from reference TRBV19 and TRBJ2-1 gives the full variable domain: DGGITQSPKYLFRKEGQNVTLSCEQNLNHDAMYWYRQDPGQGLRLIYYSQIVNDFQKGDIAEGYSVSREKKESFPLTVTSAQKNPTAFYLCASTKSPYERFFGPGTRLTVL.

Only a few counts were recorded for this clonotype. The rearrangement joins TRBV2 to TRBJ2-7, with D unresolved. From germline, CDR1 is SNHLY and CDR2 FYNNEI. The CDR3 totals 13 residues. Trimming pared 7 bases from V and 4 bases from J, leaving 14 bases between. The CDR3: CASTSLSFYEQYF. The CDR3 nucleotides are TGTGCCAGCACGTCTCTGAGCTTTTACGAGCAGTACTTC.

This rearrangement joins TRBV6-2 or TRBV6-3 to TRBJ2-1, with TRBD1 identical over 7 bases. CDR1 is MNHEY, CDR2 SVGEGT, per germline. The trim removed 0 bases at V and 6 bases at J, leaving 2 bases unmatched. The CDR3 is made up of 14 amino acids. The chain's CDR3 is CASSYSPGGNEQFF. The CDR3 region has the DNA TGTGCCAGCAGTTACTCTCCAGGGGGCAATGAGCAGTTCTTC.

Many counts were recorded for this clonotype. The V gene is TRBV4-3, the J gene TRBJ1-6, with D perhaps TRBD1 (5 bases). This CDR3 has 17 residues. CDR1 LGHNA and CDR2 YSLEER come from the germline V gene. V lost 0 bases and J lost 9, with 18 bases in between. The CDR3 nucleotides read TGCGCCAGCAGCCAAGATTCCTGGAGGGGTCAGAGTTCACCCCTCCACTTT. Protein product: CASSQDSWRGQSSPLHF.

This clonotype was found many times. The rearrangement uses TRBV29-1 and TRBJ1-1; the D gene is possibly TRBD1 (5 bases). V lost 1 base and J 3 bases, leaving 9 bases between the germline ends. Germline assignment: CDR1 SQVTM and CDR2 ANQGSEA. There are 13 residues in the CDR3. The CDR3 is CSVEAGGYTEAFF. The CDR3 DNA reads as TGCAGCGTTGAAGCCGGGGGGTACACTGAAGCTTTCTTT.

The chain has TRBV4-3 and TRBJ2-7, with TRBD1 as a possible D gene (5 bases). Germline V gene data show CDR1 as LGHNA and CDR2 as YSLEER. This CDR3 is 15 amino acids long. The V and J ends lost 0 bases and 1 base respectively, with 10 bases between them. CDR3 loop: CASSQDPTGSYEQYF. The CDR3 DNA is TGCGCCAGCAGCCAAGATCCTACAGGATCCTACGAGCAGTACTTC.

This clonotype turned up a few times. This chain uses TRBV2 with TRBJ1-1, with unresolved D. The V end was cut by 6 bases, the J end by 3 bases, with 11 bases between. The germline V gene has CDR1 SNHLY and CDR2 FYNNEI. The CDR3 runs 13 residues. In DNA form, the CDR3 reads TGTGCCAGCAGACTCCGGGGAGACACTGAAGCTTTCTTT. Translated, it gives CASRLRGDTEAFF.

The CDR3 reads CSALGGNEQYF. The CDR3 DNA sequence: TGCAGTGCTCTAGGGGGGAACGAGCAGTACTTC. The chain is built from TRBV20-1 and TRBJ2-7; D assignment may be TRBD1 or TRBD2 (6 bases each). Germline V gene lookup returns CDR1 DFQATT and CDR2 SNEGSKA (reference sequence). With 5 bases removed from V and 5 bases from J, the gap between germline ends came to 10 bases. The CDR3 is made up of 11 amino acids.

This clonotype was seen at least ten times. J is TRBJ1-1 and V is TRBV12-3 or TRBV12-4, with D unclear. The V gene lost 3 bases and the J gene lost 3 bases, with 14 bases spanning the gap. The CDR3 totals 15 residues. CDR3 nucleotides: TGTGCCAGCAGTTTCGCGCAAGGTTGGGACACTGAAGCTTTCTTT. It yields the protein CASSFAQGWDTEAFF.

In its sample, this clonotype was seen a few times. The chain is built from TRBV20-1 and TRBJ2-7, with 10 bases lining up with TRBD2. The CDR3 is 15 amino acids. Germline V gene lookup returns CDR1 DFQATT and CDR2 SNEGSKA (reference sequence). The V and J ends lost 3 bases and 1 base, in that order; junction bases with no gene match: 6. CDR3 sequence (DNA): TGCAGTGCTAGTCTCGGACTAGCGGTTTCCTACGAGCAGTACTTC. Encoded protein: CSASLGLAVSYEQYF.

The chain recombines TRBV4-3 with TRBJ2-1; D possibly corresponds to TRBD2 (5 bases). This CDR3 spans 14 amino acids. The germline V gene encodes CDR1 LGHNA and CDR2 YSLEER. Trimming left V 7 bases short and J 7 bases short, with 17 bases between. CDR3 bases: TGCGCCAGCACCCACGGGATCGGGCCGAATGAGCAGTTCTTC. Translated, it gives CASTHGIGPNEQFF.

In its sample, this clonotype was seen a few times. The V gene is TRBV20-1, the J gene TRBJ2-3; 7 bases align to TRBD2. The CDR3 runs to 16 residues. The J segment lost 0 bases and the V segment lost 4 bases, leaving 10 bases of the junction unmatched. Germline CDR1 is DFQATT and CDR2 is SNEGSKA (reference sequence). CDR3 nucleotides: TGCAGTGCTATCCTAGCGGAGACCACTAGCACAGATACGCAGTATTTT. It codes for CSAILAETTSTDTQYF.